This T cell receptor beta chain was observed in a study of cytomegalovirus exposure and HLA in healthy donors. Broader study findings: Beyond CMV serostatus, there was no information to go on about immune exposure. In vitro experiments confirmed that a few CMV-associated chains were specific for CMV antigens.

With 60 Vbeta and 13 Jbeta primers, the PCR was carried out. Original data processing: The authors later counted roughly 87 million unique TCR beta chains, roughly 11 million of them shared. Assay used: immunoSEQ multiplex PCR; TCRdb lists only in-frame clones, some missing. V and J calls and clone size follow that table, whereas D and trimming were derived from the DNA. The table records fewer than 200,000 clones, 80% of them present only once. The CDR3 covers 14 residues. Germline CDR1 is MGHRA and CDR2 is YSYEKL. V lost 6 bases, J lost 2 bases, and 13 bases lay in between. Turning to this clone: The target antigen is unknown.

Sequenced: PBMCs. This TCR was sampled from a woman between 50 and 59 years old in good health and CMV-seropositive. The genes are TRBV4-1 and TRBJ1-2; D uncertain. This CDR3 is CASSLDERNYGYTF. Here the CDR3 DNA reads TGCGCCAGCAGTCTCGACGAGAGGAACTATGGCTACACCTTC.